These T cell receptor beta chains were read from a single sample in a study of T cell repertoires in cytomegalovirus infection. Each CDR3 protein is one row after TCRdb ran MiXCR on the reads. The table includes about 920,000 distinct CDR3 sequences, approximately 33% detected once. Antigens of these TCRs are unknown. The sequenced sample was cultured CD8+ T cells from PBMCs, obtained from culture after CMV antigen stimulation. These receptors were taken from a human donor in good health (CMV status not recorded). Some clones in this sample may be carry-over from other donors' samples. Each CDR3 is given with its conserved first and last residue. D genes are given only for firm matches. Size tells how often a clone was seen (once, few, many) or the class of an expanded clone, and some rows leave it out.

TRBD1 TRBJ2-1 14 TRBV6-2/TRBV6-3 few TGTGCCAGCGGCGAACCGGGACAGGGGTATGAGCAGTTCTTC CASGEPGQGYEQFF
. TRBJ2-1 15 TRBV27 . TGTGCCAGCAGTTTGGGGGCAGGGAAGTACAATGAGCAGTTCTTC CASSLGAGKYNEQFF
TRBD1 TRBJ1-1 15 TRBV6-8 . TGTGCCAGCAGTTACGTAGGACAGGCGTCCACTGAAGCTTTCTTT CASSYVGQASTEAFF
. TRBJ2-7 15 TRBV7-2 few TGTGCCAGCAGCTCCGTCCGGGACGGTATATACGAGCAGTACTTC CASSSVRDGIYEQYF
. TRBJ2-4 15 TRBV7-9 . TGTGCCAGCAGCGAAGGGACAATAGCCAAAAACATTCAGTACTTC CASSEGTIAKNIQYF
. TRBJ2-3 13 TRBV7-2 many TGTGCCAGCACCCCCGCGAATACAGATACGCAGTATTTT CASTPANTDTQYF
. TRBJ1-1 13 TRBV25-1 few TGTGCCAGCAGATCGGGAGGCCCTCTGAGCGCTTTCTTT CASRSGGPLSAFF
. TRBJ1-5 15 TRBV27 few . CASSILAGTNQPQHF
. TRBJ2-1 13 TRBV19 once TGTGCCAGTAGTAGCCGGGACGTCAATGAGCAGTTCTTC CASSSRDVNEQFF
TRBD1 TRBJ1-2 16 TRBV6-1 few TGTGCCAGCAGTGAAGTCCTGAGGACAGGGGCCGATGGCTACACCTTC CASSEVLRTGADGYTF
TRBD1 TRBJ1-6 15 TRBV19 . TGTGCCAGTAGTACCCCGGGACAGGGGAGTTTTCACCTCCACTTT CASSTPGQGSFHLHF
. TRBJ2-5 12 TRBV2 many TGTGCCTGCCGTGGAGGGATAGAGACCCAGTACTTC CACRGGIETQYF
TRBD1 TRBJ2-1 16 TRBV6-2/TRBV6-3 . TGTGCCAGCAGTTACAACGGACAGGATACCTACAATGAGCAGTTCTTC CASSYNGQDTYNEQFF
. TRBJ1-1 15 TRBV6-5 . TGTGCCAACAGTTATGGTAACCCCATGGAGACTGAAGCTTTCTTT CANSYGNPMETEAFF
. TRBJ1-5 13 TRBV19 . TGTGCCAGCTCCATCCCCGCCAATCAGCCCCAGCATTTT CASSIPANQPQHF
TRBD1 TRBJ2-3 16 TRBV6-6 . TGTGCCAGCAGTCGACTCCGACAGGGAAGCACAGATACGCAGTATTTT CASSRLRQGSTDTQYF
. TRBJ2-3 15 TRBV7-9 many TGTGCCAGCAGCTTAGCACAGACCGCCACAGATACGCAGTATTTT CASSLAQTATDTQYF
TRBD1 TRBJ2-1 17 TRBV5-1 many TGCGCCAGCAGCTTCGGGGCAGGGGGCGGCCGGGTGAATGAGCAGTTCTTC CASSFGAGGGRVNEQFF
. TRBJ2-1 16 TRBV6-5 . TGTGCCAGCAGTTACCTCCTCGGGGACAAGAACAATGAGCAGTTCTTC CASSYLLGDKNNEQFF
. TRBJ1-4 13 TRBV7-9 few TGTGCCAGCCACAGGGCCACTAATGAAAAACTGTTTTTT CASHRATNEKLFF
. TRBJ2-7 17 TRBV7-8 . TGTGCCAGCAGCCCAGGGGGGGGGGCCTACAACTCCTACGAGCAGTACTTC CASSPGGGAYNSYEQYF
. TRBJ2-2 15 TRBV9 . TGTGCCAGCAGCGTATTTCAGGAACGGACCGGGGAGCTGTTTTTT CASSVFQERTGELFF
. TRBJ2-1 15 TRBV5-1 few TGCGCCAGCAGCTTCGACCTAACAGGGTTCAATGAGCAGTTCTTC CASSFDLTGFNEQFF
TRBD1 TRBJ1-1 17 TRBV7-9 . TGTGCCAGCAGCCCCCGTTACCAGACAGGGCCTAACACTGAAGCTTTCTTT CASSPRYQTGPNTEAFF
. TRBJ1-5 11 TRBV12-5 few TGTGCTAGTGGTCCACCACTGCCCCAGCATTTT CASGPPLPQHF
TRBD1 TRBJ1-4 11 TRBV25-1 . TGTGCCAGCAGTGGAGGACAGGAACTGTTTTTT CASSGGQELFF
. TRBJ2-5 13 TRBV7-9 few TGTGCCAGCAGCACAACCGGGGAACTGACCCAGTACTTC CASSTTGELTQYF
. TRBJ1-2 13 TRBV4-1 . TGCGCCAGCAGCCAAGGGAAAGGGAACGGCTACACCTTC CASSQGKGNGYTF
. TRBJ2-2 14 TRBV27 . TGTGCCAGCAGATACCTGGGGGCGACCGGGGAGCTGTTTTTT CASRYLGATGELFF
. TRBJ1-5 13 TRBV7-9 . TGTGCCAGCAGCTTAAATGGACAGCGGCCCCAGCATTTT CASSLNGQRPQHF
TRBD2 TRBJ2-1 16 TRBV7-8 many TGTGCCAGCAGCATCCCCGGGGAGCGGGGGGAGAATGAGCAGTTCTTC CASSIPGERGENEQFF
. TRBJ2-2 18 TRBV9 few TGTGCCAGCAGCGTAGCTTGGACGAGTATAACGAACACCGGGGAGCTGTTTTTT CASSVAWTSITNTGELFF
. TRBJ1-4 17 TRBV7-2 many TGTGCCAGCAGCTCCCCCATAACCTCAGGGCTGGATGAAAAACTGTTTTTT CASSSPITSGLDEKLFF
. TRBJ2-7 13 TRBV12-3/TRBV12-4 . TGTGCCAGCAGTTTAAGAATTTCGGGCGAGCAGTACTTC CASSLRISGEQYF
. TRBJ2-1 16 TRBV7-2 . TGTACCAGCAGCTTCGGGACAATACCTTCTTACAATGAGCAGTTCTTT CTSSFGTIPSYNEQFF
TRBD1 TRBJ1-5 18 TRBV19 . TGTGCCAGTAGTCTCCGCGCACCGGACAGGGTTGGCAATCAGCCCCAGCATTTT CASSLRAPDRVGNQPQHF
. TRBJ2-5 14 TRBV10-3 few TGTGCCACCGGGCTCTATGTCAGTCAAGAGACCCAGTACTTC CATGLYVSQETQYF
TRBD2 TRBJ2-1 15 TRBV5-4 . TGTGCCAGCAGCGAGAGCGGGGTGCCCTACAATGAGCAGTTCTTC CASSESGVPYNEQFF
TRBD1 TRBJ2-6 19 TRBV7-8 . TGTGCCAGCAGCTACCGGGACAGGGGGCGAAGCTCTGGGGCCAACGTCCTGACTTTC CASSYRDRGRSSGANVLTF
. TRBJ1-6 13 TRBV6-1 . TGTGCCAGCAGTGAGGTCACTTTATCACCCCTCCACTTT CASSEVTLSPLHF
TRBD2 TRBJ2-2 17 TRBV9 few TGTGCCAGCAGCGTATCTAGCGGGGGGATGAACACCGGGGAGCTGTTTTTT CASSVSSGGMNTGELFF
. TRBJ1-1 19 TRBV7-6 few TGTGCCAGCAGCTTAGAAGTGGGTCGCTCGGACGGGAGGAACACTGAAGCTTTCTTT CASSLEVGRSDGRNTEAFF
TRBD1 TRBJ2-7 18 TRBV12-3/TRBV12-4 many TGTGCCAGCAGTTTAGTATTGGAAAGTCGGGACAGCTACTACGAGCAGTACTTC CASSLVLESRDSYYEQYF
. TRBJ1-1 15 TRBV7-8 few TGTGCCAGCAGCCCGCTGGAGAGCATCTATAATGAAGCTTTCTTT CASSPLESIYNEAFF
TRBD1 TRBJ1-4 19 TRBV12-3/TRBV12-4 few TGTGCCAGCAGCCTGTTAAGACAGGGATTTTTTGCAACTAATGAAAAACTGTTTTTT CASSLLRQGFFATNEKLFF
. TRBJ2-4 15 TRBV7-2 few TGTGCCAGCAGCTTAGACAGGGAAGTTCAAAACATTCAGTACTTC CASSLDREVQNIQYF
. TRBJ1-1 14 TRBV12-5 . TGTGCTAGTGGTTTGGGGGCTTTTCGGCCTGAAGCTTTCTTT CASGLGAFRPEAFF
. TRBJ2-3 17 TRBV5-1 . TGCGCCAGCAGCTCTTCACTAGCCGCACTTATGGCAGATACGCAGTATTTT CASSSSLAALMADTQYF
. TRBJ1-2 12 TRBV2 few TGTGCCAGCCTGGGGGGCAGGGAAGGCTACACCTTC CASLGGREGYTF
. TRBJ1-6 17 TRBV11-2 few TGTGCCAGCAGCTTAGTCAAATATGCAGGGTTAAGCTCACCCCTCCACTTT CASSLVKYAGLSSPLHF
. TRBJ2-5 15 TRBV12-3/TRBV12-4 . TGTGCCAGCACCATAGGAGGGGGCCTACAAGAGACCCAGTACTTC CASTIGGGLQETQYF
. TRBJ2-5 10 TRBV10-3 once TGTGCCATCGGGGAAGAGACCCAGTACTTC CAIGEETQYF
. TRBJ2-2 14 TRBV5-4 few TGTGCCAGCAGCTTGTATCGCGACACCGGGGAGCTGTTTTTT CASSLYRDTGELFF
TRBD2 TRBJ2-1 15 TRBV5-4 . TGTGCCAGCAGCTTGGCTAGCGGACTATACAATGAGCAGTTCTTC CASSLASGLYNEQFF
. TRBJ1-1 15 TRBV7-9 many TGTGCCAGCAGCTCGGACAGACTTAAGAACACTGAAGCTTTCTTT CASSSDRLKNTEAFF
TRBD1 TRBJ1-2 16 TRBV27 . TGTGCCAGCAGTCCATCCCGGACAGGGAACCACTATGGCTACACCTTC CASSPSRTGNHYGYTF
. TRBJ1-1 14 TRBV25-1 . TGTGCCAGCAGTGAATATCAGGATAGCACTGAAGCTTTCTTT CASSEYQDSTEAFF
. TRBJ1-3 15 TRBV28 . TGTGCCAGCCTACAGGTTATCAGCTCTGGAAACACCATATATTTT CASLQVISSGNTIYF